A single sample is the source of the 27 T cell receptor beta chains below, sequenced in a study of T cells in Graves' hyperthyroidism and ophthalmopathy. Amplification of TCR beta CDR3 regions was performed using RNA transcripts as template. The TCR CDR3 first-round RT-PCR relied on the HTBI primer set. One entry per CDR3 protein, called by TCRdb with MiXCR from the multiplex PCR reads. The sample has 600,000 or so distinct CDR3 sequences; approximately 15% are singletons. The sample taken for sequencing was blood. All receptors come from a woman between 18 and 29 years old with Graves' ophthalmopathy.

The DNA of the CDR3 is TGTGCCAGCAGCCATGGGGGAGAAGCTTTCTTT. This translates into CASSHGGEAFF. This chain links TRBV14 with TRBJ1-1, with D perhaps TRBD1 (5 bases). CDR1 SGHDN and CDR2 FVKESK come from the germline V gene. The CDR3 has 11 residues. Between the trimmed V and J ends, which lost 3 bases and 8 bases, there was a span of 7 bases.

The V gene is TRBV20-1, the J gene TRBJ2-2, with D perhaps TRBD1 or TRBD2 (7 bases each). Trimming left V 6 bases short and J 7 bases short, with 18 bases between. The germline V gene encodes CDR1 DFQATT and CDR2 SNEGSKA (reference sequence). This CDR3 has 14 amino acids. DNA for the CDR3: TGCAGTGCAACTGCAGGGGGGGTTATCGGGGAGCTGTTTTTT. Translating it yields CSATAGGVIGELFF.

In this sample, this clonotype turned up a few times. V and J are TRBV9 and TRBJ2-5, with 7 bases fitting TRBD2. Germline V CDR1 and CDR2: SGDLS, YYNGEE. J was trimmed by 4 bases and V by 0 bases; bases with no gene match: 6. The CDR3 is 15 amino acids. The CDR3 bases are TGTGCCAGCAGCGTAGATTTAGCGGGCGGAGAGACCCAGTACTTC. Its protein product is CASSVDLAGGETQYF. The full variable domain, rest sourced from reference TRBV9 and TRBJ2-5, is DSGVTQTPKHLITATGQRVTLRCSPRSGDLSVYWYQQSLDQGLQFLIQYYNGEERAKGNILERFSAQQFPDLHSELNLSSLELGDSALYFCASSVDLAGGETQYFGPGTRLLVL.

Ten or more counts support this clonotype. CDR3 in amino acids: CASSAGTGSYNEQFF. The CDR3 bases are TGCGCCAGCAGCGCCGGGACGGGCTCCTACAATGAGCAGTTCTTC. The rearrangement uses TRBV5-1 and TRBJ2-1; D may be TRBD1 or TRBD2 (5 bases each). The CDR3 loop spans 15 amino acids. V lost 4 bases to trimming and J lost 0 bases, with 11 bases between them. The germline CDR1 and CDR2 sequences are SGHRS and YFSETQ.

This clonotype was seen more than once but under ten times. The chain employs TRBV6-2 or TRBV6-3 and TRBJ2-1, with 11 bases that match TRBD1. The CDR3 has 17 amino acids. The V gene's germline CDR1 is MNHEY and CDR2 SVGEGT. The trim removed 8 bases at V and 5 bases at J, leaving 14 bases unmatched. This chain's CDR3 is CASGDPPGTGGNNEQFF. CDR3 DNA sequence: TGTGCCAGCGGGGATCCGCCCGGGACAGGGGGTAACAATGAGCAGTTCTTC.

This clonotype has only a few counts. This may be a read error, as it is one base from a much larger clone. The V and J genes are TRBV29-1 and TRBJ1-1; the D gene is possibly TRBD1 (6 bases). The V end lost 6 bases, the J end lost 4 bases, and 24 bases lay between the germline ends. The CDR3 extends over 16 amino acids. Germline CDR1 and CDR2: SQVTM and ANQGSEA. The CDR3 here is CSVARGTDPMSTEAFF. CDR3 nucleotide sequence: TGCAGCGTCGCTAGGGGGACGGACCCCATGAGCACTGAAGCTTTCTTT.

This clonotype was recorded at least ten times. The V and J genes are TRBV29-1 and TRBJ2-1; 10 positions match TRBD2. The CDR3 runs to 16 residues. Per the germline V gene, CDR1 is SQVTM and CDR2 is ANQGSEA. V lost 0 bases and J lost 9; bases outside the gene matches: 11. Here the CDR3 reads CSVEEGRLAGDVEQFF. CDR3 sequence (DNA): TGCAGCGTTGAAGAAGGGCGCCTAGCGGGAGACGTTGAGCAGTTCTTC.

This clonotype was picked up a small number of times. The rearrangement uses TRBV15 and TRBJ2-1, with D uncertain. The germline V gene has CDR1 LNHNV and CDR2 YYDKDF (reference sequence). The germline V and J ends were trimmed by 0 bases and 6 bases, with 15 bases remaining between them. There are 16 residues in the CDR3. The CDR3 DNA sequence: TGTGCCACCAGCAGAGATCCCCACCCCGGACCCAATGAGCAGTTCTTC. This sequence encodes CATSRDPHPGPNEQFF.

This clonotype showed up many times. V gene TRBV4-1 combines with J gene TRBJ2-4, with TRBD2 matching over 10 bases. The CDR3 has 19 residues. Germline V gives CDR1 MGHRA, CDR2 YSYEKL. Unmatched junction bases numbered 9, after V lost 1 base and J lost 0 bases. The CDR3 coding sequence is TGCGCCAGCAGCCAAGGGGTAGCGGGAGGAGTTCTAGCCAAAAACATTCAGTACTTC. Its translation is CASSQGVAGGVLAKNIQYF.

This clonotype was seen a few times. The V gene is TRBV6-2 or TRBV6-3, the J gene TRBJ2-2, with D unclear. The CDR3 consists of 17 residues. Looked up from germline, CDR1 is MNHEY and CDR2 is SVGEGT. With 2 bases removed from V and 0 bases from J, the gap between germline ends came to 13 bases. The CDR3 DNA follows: TGTGCCAGCAGTTACAGTCGCTACGGCCCGAACACCGGGGAGCTGTTTTTT. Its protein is CASSYSRYGPNTGELFF.

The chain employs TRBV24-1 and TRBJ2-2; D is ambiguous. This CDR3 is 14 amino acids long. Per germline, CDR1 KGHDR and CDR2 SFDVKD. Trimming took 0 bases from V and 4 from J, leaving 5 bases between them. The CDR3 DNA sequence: TGTGCCACCAGTGATTTGCCTACCACCGGGGAGCTGTTTTTT. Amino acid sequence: CATSDLPTTGELFF.

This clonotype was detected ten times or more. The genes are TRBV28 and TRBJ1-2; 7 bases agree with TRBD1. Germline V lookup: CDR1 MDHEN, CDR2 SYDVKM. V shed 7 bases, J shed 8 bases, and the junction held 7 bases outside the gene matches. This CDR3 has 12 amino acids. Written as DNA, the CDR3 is TGTGCCAGCACCGACAGGGATAACGGCTACACCTTC. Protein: CASTDRDNGYTF.

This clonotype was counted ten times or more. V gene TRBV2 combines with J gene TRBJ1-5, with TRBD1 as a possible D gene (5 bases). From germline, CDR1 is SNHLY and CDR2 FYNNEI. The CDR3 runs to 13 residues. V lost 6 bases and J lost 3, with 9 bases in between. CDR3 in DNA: TGTGCCAGCAGAGGGGACCTCAATCAGCCCCAGCATTTT. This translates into CASRGDLNQPQHF.

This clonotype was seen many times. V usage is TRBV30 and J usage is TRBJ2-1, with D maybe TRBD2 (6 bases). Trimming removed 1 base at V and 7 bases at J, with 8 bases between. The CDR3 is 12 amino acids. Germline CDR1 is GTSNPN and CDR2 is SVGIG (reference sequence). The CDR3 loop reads CAWSGAGNEQFF. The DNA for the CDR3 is TGTGCCTGGAGTGGGGCGGGGAATGAGCAGTTCTTC.

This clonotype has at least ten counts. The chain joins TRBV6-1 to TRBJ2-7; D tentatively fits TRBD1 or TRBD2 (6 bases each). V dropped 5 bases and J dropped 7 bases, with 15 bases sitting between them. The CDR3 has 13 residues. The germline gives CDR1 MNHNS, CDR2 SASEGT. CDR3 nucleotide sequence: TGTGCCAGCAGTTCCTACGGGGGCGGGGAGCAGTACTTC. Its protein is CASSSYGGGEQYF.

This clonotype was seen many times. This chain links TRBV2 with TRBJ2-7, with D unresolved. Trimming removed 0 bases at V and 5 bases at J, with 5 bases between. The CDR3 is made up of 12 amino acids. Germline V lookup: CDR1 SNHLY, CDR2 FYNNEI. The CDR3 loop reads CASSEARDEQYF. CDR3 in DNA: TGTGCCAGCAGTGAAGCGCGAGACGAGCAGTACTTC.

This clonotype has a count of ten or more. CDR3 in DNA: TGTGCCAGCAGATCTAGCGGGACCGCCTACGAGCAGTACTTC. Translated, it gives CASRSSGTAYEQYF. This rearrangement joins TRBV12-3 or TRBV12-4 to TRBJ2-7; 9 bases map to TRBD2. The CDR3 covers 14 residues. The ends lost 6 bases at V and 2 bases at J; junction bases unmatched: 5.

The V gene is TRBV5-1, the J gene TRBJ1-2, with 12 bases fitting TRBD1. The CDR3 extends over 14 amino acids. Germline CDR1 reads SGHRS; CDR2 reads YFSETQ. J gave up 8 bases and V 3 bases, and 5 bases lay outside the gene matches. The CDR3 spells CASSWGTGGDGYTF. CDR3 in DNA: TGCGCCAGCAGCTGGGGGACAGGGGGCGACGGCTACACCTTC.

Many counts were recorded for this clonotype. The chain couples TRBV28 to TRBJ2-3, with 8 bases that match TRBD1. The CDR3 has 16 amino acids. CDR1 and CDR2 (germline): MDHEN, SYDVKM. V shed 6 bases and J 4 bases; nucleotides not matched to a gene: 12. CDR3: CASSSTGASQADTQYF. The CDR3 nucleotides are TGTGCCAGCAGCTCGACAGGGGCTTCGCAGGCAGATACGCAGTATTTT.

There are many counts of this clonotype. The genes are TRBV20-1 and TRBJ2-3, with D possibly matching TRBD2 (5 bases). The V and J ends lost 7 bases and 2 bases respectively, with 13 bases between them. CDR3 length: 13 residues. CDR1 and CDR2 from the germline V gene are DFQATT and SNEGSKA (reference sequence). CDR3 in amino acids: CSGAADSTDTQYF. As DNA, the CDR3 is TGCAGTGGAGCAGCGGACTCCACAGATACGCAGTATTTT.

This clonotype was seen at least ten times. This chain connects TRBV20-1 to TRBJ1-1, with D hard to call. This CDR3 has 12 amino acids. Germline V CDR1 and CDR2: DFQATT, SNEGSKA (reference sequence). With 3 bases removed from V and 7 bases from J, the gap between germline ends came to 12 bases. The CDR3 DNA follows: TGCAGTGCTAGGGGAGGTGATAATGAAGCTTTCTTT. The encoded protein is CSARGGDNEAFF.

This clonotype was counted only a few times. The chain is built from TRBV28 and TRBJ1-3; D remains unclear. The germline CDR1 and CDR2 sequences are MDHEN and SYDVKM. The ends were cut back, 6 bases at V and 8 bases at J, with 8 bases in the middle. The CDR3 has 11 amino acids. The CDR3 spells CASRRVDTIYF. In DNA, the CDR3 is TGTGCCAGCAGGCGGGTGGACACCATATATTTT.

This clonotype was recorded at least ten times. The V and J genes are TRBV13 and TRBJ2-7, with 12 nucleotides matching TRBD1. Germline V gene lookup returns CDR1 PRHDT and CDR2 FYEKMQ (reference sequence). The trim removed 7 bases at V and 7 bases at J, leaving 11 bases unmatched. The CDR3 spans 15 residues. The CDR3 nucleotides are TGTGCCAGCACCACAGGGGGACAGGGGGCCAGGGAGCAGTACTTC. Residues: CASTTGGQGAREQYF.

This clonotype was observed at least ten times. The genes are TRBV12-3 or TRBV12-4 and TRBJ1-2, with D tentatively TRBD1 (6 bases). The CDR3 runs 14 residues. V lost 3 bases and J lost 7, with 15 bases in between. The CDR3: CASSFRGASGGYTF. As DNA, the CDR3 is TGTGCCAGCAGTTTTAGGGGGGCTAGTGGTGGCTACACCTTC.

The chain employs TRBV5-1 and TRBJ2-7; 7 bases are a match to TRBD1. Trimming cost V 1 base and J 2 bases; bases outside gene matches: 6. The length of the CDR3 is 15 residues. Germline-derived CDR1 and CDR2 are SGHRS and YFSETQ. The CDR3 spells CASSLSRDSAYEQYF. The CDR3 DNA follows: TGCGCCAGCAGCTTGAGTCGGGACAGCGCCTACGAGCAGTACTTC.

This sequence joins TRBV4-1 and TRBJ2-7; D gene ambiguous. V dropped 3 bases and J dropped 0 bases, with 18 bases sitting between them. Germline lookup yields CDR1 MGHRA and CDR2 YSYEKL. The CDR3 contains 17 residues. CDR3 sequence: CASSHRSWTDDSYEQYF. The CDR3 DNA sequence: TGCGCCAGCAGCCATCGCTCTTGGACGGATGACTCCTACGAGCAGTACTTC.

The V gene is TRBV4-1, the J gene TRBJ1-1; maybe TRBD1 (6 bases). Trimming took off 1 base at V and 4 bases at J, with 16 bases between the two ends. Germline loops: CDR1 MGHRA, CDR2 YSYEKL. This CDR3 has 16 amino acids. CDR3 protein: CASSQVQGPRGTEAFF. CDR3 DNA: TGCGCCAGCAGCCAAGTACAGGGACCCAGGGGCACTGAAGCTTTCTTT.